These 8 T cell receptor beta chains came from one sample sequenced in a study of T cells in Graves' hyperthyroidism and ophthalmopathy. TCR beta CDR3 regions were amplified from RNA transcripts. A set of HTBI primers served as the primers for a first-round RT-PCR of the TCR CDR3. In TCRdb, the multiplex PCR reads were re-called with MiXCR into one record per CDR3 protein. Here the sample spans 200,000 to 250,000 distinct CDR3 sequences, approximately 17% being singletons. The sample comprised blood. These receptors were obtained from a man aged 50 to 60 with Graves' hyperthyroidism.

The V call is TRBV3-1, the J call TRBJ2-5, with 13 bases fitting TRBD2. This CDR3 region has 16 residues. Germline V gene sequence: CDR1 LGHDT, CDR2 YNNKEL (reference sequence). V trimming: 4 bases; J trimming: 4 bases; junction bases outside the gene matches: 6. CDR3 DNA: TGTGCCAGCAGCCGGACTAGCGGGAGAGGGGTAGAGACCCAGTACTTC. It specifies CASSRTSGRGVETQYF.

This clonotype was seen a handful of times. The V call is TRBV25-1, the J call TRBJ1-3, with D perhaps matching TRBD1 (5 bases). Per the germline V gene, CDR1 is MGHDK and CDR2 is SYGVNS. This CDR3 spans 15 amino acids. V lost 1 base, J lost 0 bases, and 7 bases lay in between. CDR3 in DNA: TGTGCCAGCAGTGAATGGGGGTCCTCTGGAAACACCATATATTTT. Its translation is CASSEWGSSGNTIYF.

V is TRBV28 and J is TRBJ1-4; no firm D call. The CDR3 totals 14 residues. Trimming cost V 2 bases and J 5 bases, with 9 bases left between them. From germline, CDR1 is MDHEN and CDR2 SYDVKM. CDR3 nucleotides: TGTGCCAGCAGTTTAAGGACCAGGAATGAAAAACTGTTTTTT. Protein sequence: CASSLRTRNEKLFF.

This clonotype was detected ten times or more. The chain combines TRBV2 with TRBJ2-3, with TRBD1 matching over 8 bases. Germline-derived CDR1 and CDR2 are SNHLY and FYNNEI. This CDR3 contains 15 residues. After removal of 4 bases from V and 1 base from J, the junction contained 4 bases not matched to a gene. In nucleotides, the CDR3 is TGTGCCAGCAGTGTCCCGGGACAGGGCACAGATACGCAGTATTTT. The encoded protein is CASSVPGQGTDTQYF.

This clonotype was picked up many times. The chain couples TRBV14 to TRBJ2-7; 7 nucleotides line up with TRBD1. V was clipped by 2 bases and J by 3 bases; unmatched bases: 13. The CDR3 contains 17 residues. CDR1 and CDR2 from the germline V gene are SGHDN and FVKESK. CDR3 sequence: CASSQTLTGRHLYEQYF. DNA of the CDR3: TGTGCCAGCAGCCAAACCTTGACAGGGCGACACCTCTACGAGCAGTACTTC.

This clonotype has a handful of counts. V usage is TRBV20-1 and J usage is TRBJ2-5; 10 bases are shared with TRBD2. The CDR3 is made up of 15 amino acids. Germline trimming cut 5 bases from V and 5 bases from J; bases unmatched to any gene: 11. Looked up from germline, CDR1 is DFQATT and CDR2 is SNEGSKA (reference sequence). The CDR3 region is CSAPSSGRSTETQYF. For the CDR3, the DNA is TGCAGTGCTCCTTCTAGCGGGAGATCCACGGAGACCCAGTACTTC.

The V call is TRBV29-1, the J call TRBJ2-2, with D perhaps assigned TRBD1 or TRBD2 (6 bases each). Germline assignment: CDR1 SQVTM and CDR2 ANQGSEA. Trimming removed 7 bases from V and 7 bases from J, with 10 bases in between. The CDR3 is 11 residues long. CDR3 in amino acids: CSAGAFGELFF. CDR3 DNA: TGCAGCGCGGGGGCGTTCGGGGAGCTGTTTTTT.

This clonotype was picked up many times. This chain links TRBV3-1 with TRBJ1-1, with D uncertain. The ends were cut back, 1 base at V and 2 bases at J, with 8 bases in the middle. Germline V gene sequence: CDR1 LGHDT, CDR2 YNNKEL (reference sequence). This CDR3 is 14 amino acids long. The CDR3 sequence: CASSQGWSNTEAFF. The CDR3 nucleotides read TGTGCCAGCAGCCAAGGGTGGAGTAACACTGAAGCTTTCTTT.